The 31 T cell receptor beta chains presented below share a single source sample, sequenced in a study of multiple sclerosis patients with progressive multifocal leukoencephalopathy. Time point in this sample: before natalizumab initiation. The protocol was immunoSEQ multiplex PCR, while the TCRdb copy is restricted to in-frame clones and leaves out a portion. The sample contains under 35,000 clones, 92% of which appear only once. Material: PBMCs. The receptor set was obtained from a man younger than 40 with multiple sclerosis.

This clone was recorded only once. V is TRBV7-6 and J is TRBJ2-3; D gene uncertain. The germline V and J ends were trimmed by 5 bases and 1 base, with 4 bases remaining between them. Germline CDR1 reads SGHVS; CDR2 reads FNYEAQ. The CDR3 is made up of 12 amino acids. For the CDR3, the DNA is TGTGCCAGCAGCCTACGCACAGATACGCAGTATTTT. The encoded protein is CASSLRTDTQYF.

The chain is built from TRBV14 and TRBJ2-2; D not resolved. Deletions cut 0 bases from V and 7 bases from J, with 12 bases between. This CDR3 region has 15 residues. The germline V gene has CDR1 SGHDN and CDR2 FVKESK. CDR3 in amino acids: CASSQENGWYGELFF. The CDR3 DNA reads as TGTGCCAGCAGCCAAGAAAATGGGTGGTACGGGGAGCTGTTTTTT.

DNA for the CDR3: TGCGCCAGCAGCTTGGGACTTGGGGGCTCCTACAATGAGCAGTTCTTC. This sequence encodes CASSLGLGGSYNEQFF. V gene TRBV4-3 combines with J gene TRBJ2-1, with a possible D match to TRBD2 (6 bases). CDR3 length: 16 amino acids. From germline, CDR1 is LGHNA and CDR2 YSLEER. Trimming shortened V by 5 bases and J by 0 bases, and 14 bases separated the two germline ends.

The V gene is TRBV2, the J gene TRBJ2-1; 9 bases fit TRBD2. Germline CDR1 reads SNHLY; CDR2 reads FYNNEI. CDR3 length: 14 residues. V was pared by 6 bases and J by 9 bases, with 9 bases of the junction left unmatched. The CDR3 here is CASREVGLATEQFF. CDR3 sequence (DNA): TGTGCCAGCAGGGAGGTGGGACTAGCAACTGAGCAGTTCTTC.

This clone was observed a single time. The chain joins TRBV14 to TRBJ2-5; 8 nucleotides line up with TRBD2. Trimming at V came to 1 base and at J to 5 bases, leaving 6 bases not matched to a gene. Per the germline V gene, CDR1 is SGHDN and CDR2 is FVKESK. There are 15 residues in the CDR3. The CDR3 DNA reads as TGTGCCAGCAGCCAAGCCGGGACTAGAGTTGAGACCCAGTACTTC. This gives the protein CASSQAGTRVETQYF.

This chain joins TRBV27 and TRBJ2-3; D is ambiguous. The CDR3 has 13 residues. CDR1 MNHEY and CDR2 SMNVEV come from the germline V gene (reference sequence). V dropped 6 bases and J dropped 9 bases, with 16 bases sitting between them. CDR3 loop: CASRAAGTQTQYF. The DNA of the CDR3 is TGTGCCAGCAGGGCCGCTGGCACCCAAACGCAGTATTTT.

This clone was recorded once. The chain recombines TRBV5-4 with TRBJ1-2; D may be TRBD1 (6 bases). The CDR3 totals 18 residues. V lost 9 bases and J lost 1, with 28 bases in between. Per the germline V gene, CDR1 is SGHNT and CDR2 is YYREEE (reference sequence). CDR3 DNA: TGTGCCACCTGGTGGTTGGTCCGGGGGCGAAGCCGTAACTATGGCTACACCTTC. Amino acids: CATWWLVRGRSRNYGYTF. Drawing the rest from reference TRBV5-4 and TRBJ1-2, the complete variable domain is ETGVTQSPTHLIKTRGQQVTLRCSSQSGHNTVSWYQQALGQGPQFIFQYYREEENGRGNFPPRFSGLQFPNYSSELNVNALELDDSALYLCATWWLVRGRSRNYGYTFGSGTRLTVV.

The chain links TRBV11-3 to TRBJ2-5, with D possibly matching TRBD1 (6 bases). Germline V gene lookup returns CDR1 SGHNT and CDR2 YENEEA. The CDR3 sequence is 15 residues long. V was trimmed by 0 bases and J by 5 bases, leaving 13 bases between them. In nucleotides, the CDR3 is TGTGCCAGCAGCTTAGAAACAGCCCAGGGGGAGACCCAGTACTTC. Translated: CASSLETAQGETQYF.

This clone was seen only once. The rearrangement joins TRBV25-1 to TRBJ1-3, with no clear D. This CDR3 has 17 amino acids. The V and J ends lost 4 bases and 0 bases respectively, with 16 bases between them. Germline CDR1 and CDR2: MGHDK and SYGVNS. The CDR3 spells CASSAPGSFFSGNTIYF. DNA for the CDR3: TGTGCCAGCAGTGCTCCCGGGTCGTTCTTCTCTGGAAACACCATATATTTT.

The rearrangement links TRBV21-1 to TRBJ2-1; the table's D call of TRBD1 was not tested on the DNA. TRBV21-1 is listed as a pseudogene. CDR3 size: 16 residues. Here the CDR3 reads CASSKDCPGGNNEQFF. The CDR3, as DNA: TGTGCCAGCAGCAAAGATTGTCCAGGGGGGAACAATGAGCAGTTCTTC.

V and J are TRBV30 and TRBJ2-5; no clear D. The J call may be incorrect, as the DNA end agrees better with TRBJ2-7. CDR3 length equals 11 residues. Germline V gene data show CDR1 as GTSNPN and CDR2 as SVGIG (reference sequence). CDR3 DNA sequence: TGTGCCTGGATGAGTGAATACGAGCAGTACTTC. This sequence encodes CAWMSEYEQYF.

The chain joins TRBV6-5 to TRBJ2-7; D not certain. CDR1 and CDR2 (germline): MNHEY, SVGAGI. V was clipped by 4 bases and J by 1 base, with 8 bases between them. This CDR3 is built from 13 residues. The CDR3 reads CASSWTESYEQYF. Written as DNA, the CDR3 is TGTGCCAGCAGTTGGACGGAGTCCTACGAGCAGTACTTC.

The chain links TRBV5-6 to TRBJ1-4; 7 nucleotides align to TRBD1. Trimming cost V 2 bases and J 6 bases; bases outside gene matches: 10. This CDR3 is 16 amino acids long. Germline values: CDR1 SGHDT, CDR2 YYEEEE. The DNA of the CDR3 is TGTGCCAGCAGCTTCTCTGACGAGGGGGCTCATGAAAAACTGTTTTTT. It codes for CASSFSDEGAHEKLFF.

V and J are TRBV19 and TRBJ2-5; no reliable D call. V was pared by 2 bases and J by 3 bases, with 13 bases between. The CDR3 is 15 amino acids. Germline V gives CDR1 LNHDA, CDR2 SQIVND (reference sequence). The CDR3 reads CASSIRPLAEETQYF. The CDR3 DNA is TGTGCCAGTAGTATAAGGCCTCTTGCGGAAGAGACCCAGTACTTC. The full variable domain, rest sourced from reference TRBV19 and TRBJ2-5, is DGGITQSPKYLFRKEGQNVTLSCEQNLNHDAMYWYRQDPGQGLRLIYYSQIVNDFQKGDIAEGYSVSREKKESFPLTVTSAQKNPTAFYLCASSIRPLAEETQYFGPGTRLLVL.

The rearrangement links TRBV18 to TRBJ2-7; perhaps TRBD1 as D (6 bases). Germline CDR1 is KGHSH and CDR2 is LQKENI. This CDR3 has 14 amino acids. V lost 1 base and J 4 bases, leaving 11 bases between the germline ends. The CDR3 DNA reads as TGTGCCAGCTCACCACAGGGGGAGTGGTACGAGCAGTACTTC. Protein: CASSPQGEWYEQYF.

CDR3 nucleotides: TGTGCCAGCAGTCGTCCTGGGCCCCCCGGAGGCTACACCTTC. Translating gives CASSRPGPPGGYTF. The chain uses TRBV5-6 and TRBJ1-2; the D is unclear. The germline V and J ends were trimmed by 5 bases and 8 bases, with 19 bases remaining between them. Germline lookup yields CDR1 SGHDT and CDR2 YYEEEE. The CDR3 consists of 14 residues.

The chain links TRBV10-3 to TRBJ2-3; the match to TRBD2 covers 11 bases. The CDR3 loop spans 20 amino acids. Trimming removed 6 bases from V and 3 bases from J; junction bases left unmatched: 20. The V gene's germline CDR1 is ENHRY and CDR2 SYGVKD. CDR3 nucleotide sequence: TGTGCCATCAGACCCTCCGCCTCTAGCGGGAGGTTGCAACTGACAGATACGCAGTATTTT. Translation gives CAIRPSASSGRLQLTDTQYF.

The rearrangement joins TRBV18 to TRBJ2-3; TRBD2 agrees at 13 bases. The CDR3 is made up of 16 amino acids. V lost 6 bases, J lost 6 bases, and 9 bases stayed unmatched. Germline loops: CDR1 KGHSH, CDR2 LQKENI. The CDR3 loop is CASSPGLLAGGDTQYF. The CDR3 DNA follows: TGTGCCAGCTCCCCGGGCCTACTAGCGGGAGGGGATACGCAGTATTTT.

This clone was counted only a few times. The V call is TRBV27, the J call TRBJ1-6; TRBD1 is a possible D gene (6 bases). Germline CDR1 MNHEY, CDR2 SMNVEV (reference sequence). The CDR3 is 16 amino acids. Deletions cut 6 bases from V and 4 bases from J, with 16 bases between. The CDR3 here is CASSLRGAVYNSPLHF. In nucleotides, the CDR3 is TGTGCCAGCAGCCTACGGGGGGCCGTTTATAATTCACCCCTCCACTTT.

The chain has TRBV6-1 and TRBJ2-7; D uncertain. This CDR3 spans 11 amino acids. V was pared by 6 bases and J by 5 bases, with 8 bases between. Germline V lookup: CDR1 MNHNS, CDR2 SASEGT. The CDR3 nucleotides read TGTGCCAGCAGATACAGCCACGAGCAGTACTTC. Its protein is CASRYSHEQYF.

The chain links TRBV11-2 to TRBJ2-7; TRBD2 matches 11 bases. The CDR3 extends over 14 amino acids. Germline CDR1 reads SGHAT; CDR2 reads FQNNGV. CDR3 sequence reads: CASSLAGGPYEQYV. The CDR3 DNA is TGTGCCAGCAGTTTAGCGGGAGGGCCCTACGAGCAGTACGTC.

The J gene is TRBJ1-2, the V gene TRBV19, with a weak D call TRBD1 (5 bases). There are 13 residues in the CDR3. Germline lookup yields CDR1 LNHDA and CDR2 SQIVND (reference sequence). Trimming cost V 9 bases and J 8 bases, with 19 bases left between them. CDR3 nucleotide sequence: TGTGCCAGCACCGGAACAGGTTACGGAGGCTACACCTTC. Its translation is CASTGTGYGGYTF.

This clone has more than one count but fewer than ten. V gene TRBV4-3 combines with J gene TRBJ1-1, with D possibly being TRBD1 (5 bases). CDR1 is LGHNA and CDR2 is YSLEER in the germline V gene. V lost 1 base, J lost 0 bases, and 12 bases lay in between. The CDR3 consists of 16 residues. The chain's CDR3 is CASSQVVGHLNTEAFF. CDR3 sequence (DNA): TGCGCCAGCAGCCAAGTAGTAGGACACTTGAACACTGAAGCTTTCTTT.

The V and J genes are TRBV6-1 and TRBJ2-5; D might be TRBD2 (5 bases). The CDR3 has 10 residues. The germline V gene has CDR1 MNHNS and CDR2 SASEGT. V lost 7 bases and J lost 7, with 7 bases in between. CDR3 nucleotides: TGTGCCAGCACCCGGGGGACCCAGTACTTC. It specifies CASTRGTQYF.

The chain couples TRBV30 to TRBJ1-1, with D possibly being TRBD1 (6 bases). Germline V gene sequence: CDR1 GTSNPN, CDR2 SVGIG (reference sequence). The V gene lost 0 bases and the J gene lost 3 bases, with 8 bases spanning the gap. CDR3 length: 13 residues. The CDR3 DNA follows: TGTGCCTGGAGTGTAAACAGGGACACTGAAGCTTTCTTT. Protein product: CAWSVNRDTEAFF. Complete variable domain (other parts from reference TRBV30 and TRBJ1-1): SQTIHQWPATLVQPVGSPLSLECTVEGTSNPNLYWYRQAAGRGLQLLFYSVGIGQISSEVPQNLSASRPQDRQFILSSKKLLLSDSGFYLCAWSVNRDTEAFFGQGTRLTVV.

The DNA of the CDR3 is TGTGCCAGCAGTTTCTCGGGTATGAACACTGAAGCTTTCTTT. It is translated as CASSFSGMNTEAFF. The chain joins TRBV27 to TRBJ1-1, with D uncertain. Germline CDR1 is MNHEY and CDR2 is SMNVEV (reference sequence). The CDR3 is made up of 14 amino acids. Trimming shortened V by 3 bases and J by 0 bases, and 8 bases separated the two germline ends.

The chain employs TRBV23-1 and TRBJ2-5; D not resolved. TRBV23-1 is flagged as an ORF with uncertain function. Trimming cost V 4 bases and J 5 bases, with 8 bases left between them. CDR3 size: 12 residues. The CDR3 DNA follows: TGCGCCAGCAGTCGTAGCTGGGAGACCCAGTACTTC. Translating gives CASSRSWETQYF.

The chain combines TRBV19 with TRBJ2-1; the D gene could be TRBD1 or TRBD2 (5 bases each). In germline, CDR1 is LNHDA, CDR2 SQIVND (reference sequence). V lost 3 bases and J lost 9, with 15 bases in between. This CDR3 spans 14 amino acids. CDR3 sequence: CASSIAGAGGEQFF. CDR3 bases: TGTGCCAGTAGTATTGCTGGGGCGGGTGGTGAGCAGTTCTTC.

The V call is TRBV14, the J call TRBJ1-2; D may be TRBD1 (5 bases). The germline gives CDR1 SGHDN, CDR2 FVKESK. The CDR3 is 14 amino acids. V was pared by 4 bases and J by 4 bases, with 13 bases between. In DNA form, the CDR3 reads TGTGCCAGCAGCCCGATCGGGACCTCCTATGGCTACACCTTC. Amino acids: CASSPIGTSYGYTF.

CDR3 sequence reads: CASSPRQCGTEAFF. In DNA, the CDR3 is TGTGCCAGCTCACCTAGACAGTGTGGAACTGAAGCTTTCTTT. The chain has TRBV18 and TRBJ1-1, with D possibly being TRBD1 (5 bases). With 3 bases removed from V and 5 bases from J, the gap between germline ends came to 13 bases. The CDR3 runs to 14 residues. Germline CDR1 and CDR2: KGHSH and LQKENI.

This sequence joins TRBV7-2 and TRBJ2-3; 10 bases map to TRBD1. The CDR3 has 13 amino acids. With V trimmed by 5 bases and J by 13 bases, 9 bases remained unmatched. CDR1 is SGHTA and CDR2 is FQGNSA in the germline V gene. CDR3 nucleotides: TGTGCCAGCAGCCCCACCCCCGGGACAGGGGAGTATTTT. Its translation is CASSPTPGTGEYF.